These 23 T cell receptor beta chains came from one sample sequenced in a study of T cell responses to AZD1222 COVID-19 vaccine. This table comes from immunoSEQ multiplex PCR, and its TCRdb copy is limited to in-frame clones, with some not included. Of 150,000 to 250,000 clones detected, approximately 89% appear once; the ten largest clones hold roughly 3.5%. Sequenced here: peripheral blood, sampled 28 days after the second AZD1222 dose. The origin of the receptors is an adult who received the AZD1222 COVID-19 vaccine.

The V and J genes are TRBV6-2 or TRBV6-3 and TRBJ2-7; D is tentatively TRBD1 or TRBD2 (6 bases each). This CDR3 has 14 amino acids. Per the germline V gene, CDR1 is MNHEY and CDR2 is SVGEGT. V shed 5 bases and J shed 2 bases, with 13 bases lying between them. The CDR3: CASSGGTLTYEQYF. The DNA for the CDR3 is TGTGCCAGCAGTGGCGGGACATTGACCTACGAGCAGTACTTC.

The V and J genes are TRBV24-1 and TRBJ1-2, with D unclear. V lost 6 bases, J lost 6 bases, and 16 bases lay in between. The CDR3 totals 14 residues. Germline V gives CDR1 KGHDR, CDR2 SFDVKD. The CDR3 bases are TGTGCCACCAGTACGGCGACCCTTATTAATGGCTACACCTTC. This encodes CATSTATLINGYTF.

This chain connects TRBV28 to TRBJ1-5; D might be TRBD1 (5 bases). Trimming shortened V by 6 bases and J by 3 bases, and 12 bases separated the two germline ends. Looked up from germline, CDR1 is MDHEN and CDR2 is SYDVKM. The CDR3 contains 14 residues. The CDR3 nucleotides read TGTGCCAGCAGACCCGGGACCCTCAATCAGCCCCAGCATTTT. As protein: CASRPGTLNQPQHF. Supplemented by reference TRBV28 and TRBJ1-5, the full variable domain reads DVKVTQSSRYLVKRTGEKVFLECVQDMDHENMFWYRQDPGLGLRLIYFSYDVKMKEKGDIPEGYSVSREKKERFSLILESASTNQTSMYLCASRPGTLNQPQHFGDGTRLSIL.

V is TRBV21-1 and J is TRBJ2-7; TRBD2 is taken as the D call from the table, unchecked against the DNA. TRBV21-1 is given as a pseudogene. The CDR3 runs to 20 residues. CDR3 region: CASSNFLAGASGSLAYEQYF. The CDR3 DNA reads as TGTGCCAGCAGCAATTTCCTCGCGGGGGCTAGCGGGAGCCTAGCCTACGAGCAGTACTTC.

The rearrangement uses TRBV7-2 and TRBJ2-5, with TRBD2 matching 8 bases. The CDR3 is made up of 15 amino acids. CDR1 SGHTA and CDR2 FQGNSA come from the germline V gene. The V and J ends lost 3 bases and 5 bases, in that order; junction bases with no gene match: 8. CDR3 sequence: CASSLFLTGGETQYF. The CDR3 DNA is TGTGCCAGCAGCTTGTTTCTTACGGGGGGGGAGACCCAGTACTTC.

V is TRBV5-1 and J is TRBJ1-1, with 7 bases that match TRBD1. This CDR3 is built from 16 residues. Germline CDR1 is SGHRS and CDR2 is YFSETQ. Trimming took 1 base from V and 1 from J; bases not matched to a gene: 7. CDR3 DNA: TGCGCCAGCAGCTTGTCTGGCCAGGGGGGGAACACTGAAGCTTTCTTT. Translation gives CASSLSGQGGNTEAFF.

This rearrangement joins TRBV2 to TRBJ1-6; D gene ambiguous. The CDR3 spans 12 residues. V was pared by 8 bases and J by 9 bases, with 11 bases between. CDR1 and CDR2 (germline): SNHLY, FYNNEI. CDR3 in amino acids: CASQTAVSPLHF. The CDR3 DNA follows: TGTGCCAGCCAGACGGCCGTTTCACCCCTCCACTTT.

The rearrangement joins TRBV20-1 to TRBJ2-3, with a tentative D call TRBD2 (5 bases). This CDR3 spans 14 amino acids. V was clipped by 3 bases and J by 4 bases, with 14 bases between them. Germline V gene sequence: CDR1 DFQATT, CDR2 SNEGSKA (reference sequence). The chain's CDR3 is CSASHQEEADTQYF. CDR3 bases: TGCAGTGCTAGTCACCAGGAGGAAGCAGATACGCAGTATTTT.

V is TRBV7-2 and J is TRBJ2-3; no clear D. Between the trimmed V and J ends, which lost 7 bases and 3 bases, there was a span of 8 bases. Germline CDR1 reads SGHTA; CDR2 reads FQGNSA. The CDR3 loop spans 12 amino acids. The CDR3: CASTIGTDTQYF. In DNA form, the CDR3 reads TGTGCCAGCACTATAGGAACAGATACGCAGTATTTT.

Written as DNA, the CDR3 is TGCGCCAGCAGCCAGGTTCCGGGACAGGACAATGAGCAGTTCTTC. Protein: CASSQVPGQDNEQFF. The V and J genes are TRBV4-1 and TRBJ2-1; 8 nucleotides match TRBD1. The germline V gene encodes CDR1 MGHRA and CDR2 YSYEKL. The V and J ends lost 3 bases and 5 bases, in that order; junction bases with no gene match: 6. The CDR3 runs to 15 residues.

This chain links TRBV5-1 with TRBJ2-7; no definite D call. Germline CDR1 and CDR2: SGHRS and YFSETQ. This CDR3 comprises 12 residues. Trimming stripped 2 bases from V and 4 bases from J, with 7 bases between. CDR3 DNA sequence: TGCGCCAGCAGCTTCGGCGGATACGAGCAGTACTTC. Translating gives CASSFGGYEQYF.

The chain is built from TRBV7-8 and TRBJ1-2, with no clear D. Germline V lookup: CDR1 SGHVS, CDR2 FQNEAQ. The V end lost 5 bases, the J end lost 7 bases, and 17 bases lay between the germline ends. This CDR3 has 14 amino acids. The CDR3 here is CASSPRTDPGGYTF. The CDR3 DNA sequence: TGTGCCAGCAGCCCTCGGACGGATCCGGGTGGCTACACCTTC.

The chain employs TRBV11-2 and TRBJ1-1; 8 bases are a match to TRBD1. Germline V gene lookup returns CDR1 SGHAT and CDR2 FQNNGV. V shed 4 bases and J 0 bases; nucleotides not matched to a gene: 4. This CDR3 spans 15 amino acids. Written as DNA, the CDR3 is TGTGCCAGCAGCTCGGGACAGGTTCTGAACACTGAAGCTTTCTTT. Its protein is CASSSGQVLNTEAFF.

The rearrangement links TRBV28 to TRBJ1-5, with 8 nucleotides matching TRBD1. Germline V CDR1 and CDR2: MDHEN, SYDVKM. The length of the CDR3 is 15 residues. V was pared by 2 bases and J by 4 bases, with 4 bases of the junction left unmatched. Here the CDR3 DNA reads TGTGCCAGCAGTTTACTGGACAGGGTGAATCAGCCCCAGCATTTT. This sequence encodes CASSLLDRVNQPQHF.

V usage is TRBV28 and J usage is TRBJ1-1; D perhaps matches TRBD1 (5 bases). V lost 3 bases and J 5 bases, leaving 25 bases between the germline ends. CDR3 size: 18 residues. Germline V lookup: CDR1 MDHEN, CDR2 SYDVKM. The CDR3 spells CASSFTRAGGYKSTEAFF. The CDR3 nucleotides read TGTGCCAGCAGTTTCACCCGGGCTGGGGGGTACAAGTCGACTGAAGCTTTCTTT.

V and J are TRBV28 and TRBJ1-4, with TRBD1 matching over 10 bases. The germline V gene encodes CDR1 MDHEN and CDR2 SYDVKM. This CDR3 has 14 amino acids. With V trimmed by 6 bases and J by 10 bases, 8 bases remained unmatched. CDR3 nucleotide sequence: TGTGCCAGCAGACCGGGACAGGGGACGGGAAAACTGTTTTTT. Its protein product is CASRPGQGTGKLFF.

This sequence joins TRBV15 and TRBJ1-1; D unclear. CDR1 and CDR2 from the germline V gene are LNHNV and YYDKDF (reference sequence). CDR3 length: 14 residues. V was shortened by 2 bases and J by 3 bases, with 10 bases between the two germline ends. CDR3 amino acids: CATSRQDSYTEAFF. The CDR3 DNA is TGTGCCACCAGCAGACAGGACTCCTACACTGAAGCTTTCTTT.

As concerns this clone: The sample carries other DNA sequences with the same CDR3. The V gene is TRBV30, the J gene TRBJ2-7; D remains ambiguous. Trimming removed 0 bases from V and 4 bases from J, with 4 bases in between. Germline-derived CDR1 and CDR2 are GTSNPN and SVGIG (reference sequence). The CDR3 is 11 amino acids. CDR3 nucleotide sequence: TGTGCCTGGAGTGTAGCGTACGAGCAGTACTTC. This sequence encodes CAWSVAYEQYF.

The V call is TRBV6-5, the J call TRBJ2-1; 12 bases align to TRBD1. Germline V gene data show CDR1 as MNHEY and CDR2 as SVGAGI. The junction had 7 bases not matched to a gene; V was cut back by 9 bases and J by 7 bases. This CDR3 has 14 amino acids. CDR3 residues: CARTGTGGMNEQFF. CDR3 DNA sequence: TGTGCCAGGACGGGGACAGGGGGCATGAATGAGCAGTTCTTC.

The J gene is TRBJ1-5, the V gene TRBV7-9, with D uncertain. Trimming stripped 1 base from V and 7 bases from J, with 8 bases between. Germline V CDR1 and CDR2: SEHNR, FQNEAQ (reference sequence). The CDR3 has 13 residues. CDR3 residues: CASSLGVRQPQHF. In DNA form, the CDR3 reads TGTGCCAGCAGCTTAGGGGTCCGACAGCCCCAGCATTTT.

The rearrangement joins TRBV7-3 to TRBJ1-1; unclear D gene. The CDR3 length is 13 residues. Germline CDR1 reads SGHTA; CDR2 reads FQGTGA. V was cut by 5 bases and J by 10 bases, with 17 bases left in between. CDR3 region: CASSLRPEGRAFF. CDR3 nucleotide sequence: TGTGCCAGCAGCCTCCGTCCGGAAGGGCGAGCTTTCTTT.

The chain uses TRBV18 and TRBJ1-2, with D unresolved. Trimming shortened V by 4 bases and J by 8 bases, and 14 bases separated the two germline ends. The CDR3 length is 13 residues. CDR1 and CDR2 (germline): KGHSH, LQKENI. This CDR3 is CASSLSVSDGYTF. In nucleotides, the CDR3 is TGTGCCAGCTCACTCTCTGTGTCTGACGGCTACACCTTC.

The chain links TRBV28 to TRBJ1-2, with D perhaps matching TRBD1 (5 bases). The germline V gene has CDR1 MDHEN and CDR2 SYDVKM. This CDR3 spans 12 amino acids. V was clipped by 10 bases and J by 7 bases, with 16 bases between them. The CDR3 sequence is CATRRDPGGYTF. The CDR3 coding sequence is TGTGCCACAAGGCGGGACCCCGGTGGCTACACCTTC.